This T cell receptor (beta chain) emerged from a study of cytomegalovirus exposure and HLA in healthy donors (dated by TCRdb to 2017 to 2019). Regarding the research as a whole: An earlier analysis of some 620 of the donors reported roughly 300 Gb of sequence data and roughly 120 million unique TCR beta sequences obtained from about 180 million T cells. Donor age, sex, ethnicity and CMV serostatus were compiled alongside the repertoire data. Of the roughly 430 genotyped donors, roughly 85% fell in the genetic ancestry cluster associated with self-reported Caucasian donors. Genome-wide SNP genotypes for about 60% of the 666 donors were used in a later genetic analysis, which treated that subset as a discovery cohort. High-throughput TCR immunosequencing, statistical association of individual TCRs with disease status, and machine learning were combined to predict cytomegalovirus infection status. The number of typed donors differed by locus: about 620-640 for A, B, C, DRB1 and DQB1; 522 for DQA1; roughly 600 for DPA1; and some 450 for DPB1. Rather than drawing on any new phenotypic data, the later analysis identified candidate immune exposures from TCR beta sequences and the way those sequences occurred across donors. A later analysis re-analyzed previously published TCR beta repertoires from 666 donors and added high-resolution HLA genotyping to study TCR occurrence patterns. Every discovery cohort repertoire had been produced on one sequencing platform. The study aimed to test whether cataloging public T cell receptors could reveal signatures of past pathogen exposure. Approximately 310 gigabases of sequencing data and approximately 93 million unique TCR sequences were included in an early release covering 550 to 650 HLA-typed donors. On average, roughly 240,000 unique TCR beta nucleotide sequences were sequenced per donor among a few hundred genotyped donors of the cohort, with around 19% of those sequences being non-productive. To decide whether each TCR beta V gene segment behaved as functional or pseudogenic, an earlier analysis of approximately 590 of the donors relied on high-throughput TCR beta sequencing. About five DR-DQ haplotypes were handled as single units for association and clustering because linkage in the cohort was strong. Both class I and class II loci were covered by HLA typing, at four-digit resolution. Along with the approximately 650-subject first cohort, a separate validation cohort of approximately 110 different subjects was used. The study used immunosequencing to profile the T cell repertoires of 670 or so subjects and linked those repertoires to cytomegalovirus serostatus.

Library creation used the immunoSEQ multiplex PCR assay. The multiplex PCR relied on a mix of 60 forward primers for TCR Vbeta segments and 13 reverse primers for TCR Jbeta segments. The CDR3 region of rearranged TCR beta genes was amplified from genomic DNA with a multiplex PCR assay. Amplified TCR beta libraries were sequenced as 87-base-pair reads on the Illumina HiSeq System. The study's own analysis went as follows. Across the 600 to 700 repertoires, a later analysis counted tens of millions of unique TCR beta chains, around 11 million of which were shared by at least two donors. Raw reads were error-corrected and collapsed into unique sequences by a nearest-neighbor algorithm in which closely related sequences were merged to remove PCR and sequencing errors. V, D and J gene segments were assigned by aligning CDR3 sequences to IMGT reference sequences. For a sequence to be retained, a match of at least six nucleotides was required to both a V gene segment and a J gene segment. A rearrangement counted as productive if the CDR3 had no stop codons and remained in frame with V and J, and every other rearrangement counted as non-productive. Following IMGT convention, CDR3 was defined as the stretch from the second conserved V-encoded cysteine up to the conserved J-encoded phenylalanine. The earlier analysis of 450 to 750 of the donors excluded any sequence lacking an unambiguous match to a single V gene segment. In an earlier analysis of several hundred of the donors, a V segment was called functional when productive rearrangements were above 56.7%, and segregating when the standard deviation between donors exceeded 5%. To diagnose cytomegalovirus status from the catalog of TCR beta chain sequences, a statistical classification framework was built. A later analysis assigned V and J genes by comparing TCR nucleotide sequences with IMGT/GENE-DB human TR gene sequences. In a later analysis, CDR3 sequences and most-parsimonious VDJ recombination scenarios were assigned using the TCRdist pipeline. In a later analysis, each TCR beta chain was defined by its CDR3 amino acid sequence together with its V-gene family, and reads without a unique V-gene family were excluded. As a way to deal with suspected cross-contamination and a sequencing artifact, a later analysis dropped 450 to 600 nucleotide sequences that were highly shared and had low generation probability. For each public chain, a later analysis derived a clonal expansion index from normalized ranks of inferred template counts within each repertoire. Generation probabilities in a later analysis came from a VDJ recombination model fitted to out-of-frame rearrangements, and those results were checked against IGoR. A later analysis scored TCR-TCR, TCR-HLA and TCR-CMV co-occurrence with hypergeometric tests, applying a repertoire-size bias correction to TCR pairs. False discovery rates were estimated in a later analysis by permuting HLA or CMV assignments 20 times. In a later analysis, co-occurring TCRs were grouped using DBSCAN, with TCRdist sequence similarity added in when clustering inside HLA-allele-positive subsets. Repertoires with fewer than 30,000 or more than 120,000 public chains, plus five repertoires with anomalous nucleotide sharing, were excluded from co-occurrence clustering. In TCRdb, the immuneACCESS table is reduced to in-frame sequences with V and J assigned. These tables do not hold every clone; where another copy was compared, an unresolved V gene accounts for under half, and the others remain unexplained. V, J and clone size reflect that table, while D and trimming were determined from the DNA. In all, the sample holds about 130,000 clones, and approximately 81% of those were seen once. Roughly 2% of the sample is in the top ten clones.

Overall study outcomes, separate from this receptor: It was suggested by the authors that the approach could potentially be generalized to other disease states and immunological phenotypes. Linkage disequilibrium might explain the correlated functional status among segregating V segments, but an unknown experimental factor could not be ruled out. A later genetic analysis associated a missense DCLRE1C variant with V-gene and J-gene trimming of TCR beta chains, and an independent cohort replicated the association. A few of the identified cytomegalovirus-associated TCR beta chains were confirmed in vitro to be specific for cytomegalovirus antigens. A total of fewer than 200 TCR beta chains were listed by the study as associated with cytomegalovirus. In a later analysis, most CMV-associated TCR beta chains were found to appear HLA-restricted, with HLA associations seemingly driven largely by CMV exposure. For the cohort, immune exposure information was limited to CMV serostatus. In a later analysis, HLA-associated TCR beta chains were found to be more clonally expanded and to have lower generation probabilities than equally common non-associated chains. Across donors, most TCR sequences were observed very rarely, whereas some public TCRs were present in many individuals. In a later analysis, 16,951 TCR beta sequences were associated with specific HLA alleles at a false discovery rate of 0.05. In both the original and validation cohorts, the classifier was reported to diagnose cytomegalovirus status with high specificity and sensitivity. According to a later analysis, TCR association rates differed among HLA loci, with DRB1 alleles showing the most associated TCRs and HLA-C alleles showing the fewest. A further reported finding was that TCR beta sequences accurately predicted the HLA-A and HLA-B alleles for most subjects in the first cohort. When HLA alleles, especially DR and DQ, strongly co-occurred, TCR associations were difficult to assign to individual alleles. A later analysis reported that several top co-occurrence clusters appeared linked to parvovirus B19, influenza, CMV and Epstein-Barr virus. A later genetic analysis reported fewer N-insertions in productive TCRs among donors in an Asian-associated ancestry cluster than the roughly 700-donor mean. Only TCR beta chains were sequenced in this cohort, and the absence of alpha or paired-chain data limited detectable features. The presence/absence analyses assumed that sequencing depth was roughly uniform across donors, and that assumption may not be true. Because counts were too low, about 15 rarely observed V segments, including chromosome 9 orphons, were left out of the earlier analysis of about 500 of the donors. An earlier analysis of around 600 of the donors showed that most TCR beta V segments appeared in productive rearrangements either about 87% or about 30% of the time, which broadly matched IMGT annotations. Because HLA typing was missing for some donors at each locus, association tests included only the typed subset. A cluster of highly shared sequence variants was judged likely to be a technical artifact of the sequencing pipeline.

The cohort comprised approximately 700 healthy bone marrow donors. All cohort members were sampled while nominally healthy, although unrecorded immune exposures were likely present. The donor was CMV seronegative and belonged to the group of over 350 seronegative cohort members. A peripheral blood sample was collected from each donor, and TCR beta sequencing was performed on peripheral blood mononuclear cells. The Qiagen DNeasy Blood Extraction Kit was used to extract genomic DNA from the blood cell samples. About this clone itself: Its antigen is unknown. The input lacks base qualities; no much larger clone sits a single base away.

The specimen was PBMCs. The TCR comes from a man aged 18 to 29 in good health and CMV-seronegative.

The CDR3 amino acid sequence is: CASRVGGEQYF. The sequence in DNA is TGTGCCAGCAGGGTGGGGGGAGAGCAGTACTTC. The receptor chain draws on TRBV2 and TRBJ2-7, and TRBD2 may be the D gene, going by 6 matching bases. The CDR3 runs 11 amino acids, cysteine and phenylalanine included. CDR3 DNA is the only sequence kept; it has 33 bases, read in frame from the first base. Based on the germline V gene, the CDR1 and CDR2 sequences are SNHLY and FYNNEI. V drops 6 bases and J drops 7 bases, leaving 10 bases in between.